The text below deals with one T cell receptor (beta chain). Time point specified: after dendritic cell vaccination, including at tumor progression/relapse. The source of the sample is a study of glioma-infiltrating T cells after dendritic cell vaccination. Study-wide background: Between about 2003 and 2012, patients got autologous tumor lysate-pulsed dendritic cell vaccines.

Sequencing was performed with immunoSEQ multiplex PCR; in TCRdb, only in-frame clones are kept and a portion is missing. This sample has 20,000 to 30,000 clones, with around 92% found just once. V lost 5 bases, J lost 4 bases, and 8 bases stayed unmatched. This CDR3 is built from 14 residues. Germline V gene data show CDR1 as SGHVS and CDR2 as FNYEAQ. The source of this sequence is a human donor with glioblastoma. J is TRBJ2-7 and V is TRBV7-6, with 7 bases lining up with TRBD2. Specimen: blood, collected after dendritic cell vaccination. In DNA, the CDR3 is TGTGCCAGCAGCCCCCGGACTAGTCCGTACGAGCAGTACTTC. Its protein is CASSPRTSPYEQYF.